This T cell receptor (beta chain) was profiled in a study of a mutant IDH1 vaccine in newly diagnosed glioma. Study-level findings and limits: The study observed vaccine-induced immune responses in roughly 93% of patients.

The germline CDR1 and CDR2 sequences are SGHRS and YFSETQ. V lost 0 bases and J lost 3, with 18 bases in between. The CDR3 runs to 17 residues. With regard to this clone: Its antigen is still unknown.

Sequencing used immunoSEQ multiplex PCR; TCRdb keeps in-frame clones, though not all of them. The profile covers roughly 15,000 clones, with 80% to 90% appearing a single time and roughly 10% taken by the ten largest. Indicated time point: baseline, week 1 (first vaccination visit). The treatment: pre-vaccination baseline after standard-of-care therapy. The sample in question was PBMCs, obtained from a glioma patient treated with radiotherapy, temozolomide or both. The clonotype was recovered from a woman between 35 and 50 years old with glioma. Some clones in this sample may be carry-over from other donors' samples. This sequence joins TRBV5-1 and TRBJ1-1; possible D gene TRBD1, 5 bases. The CDR3 bases are TGCGCCAGCAGCTTGGTAGGGGCAGGGTATCTGGACACTGAAGCTTTCTTT. As protein: CASSLVGAGYLDTEAFF.